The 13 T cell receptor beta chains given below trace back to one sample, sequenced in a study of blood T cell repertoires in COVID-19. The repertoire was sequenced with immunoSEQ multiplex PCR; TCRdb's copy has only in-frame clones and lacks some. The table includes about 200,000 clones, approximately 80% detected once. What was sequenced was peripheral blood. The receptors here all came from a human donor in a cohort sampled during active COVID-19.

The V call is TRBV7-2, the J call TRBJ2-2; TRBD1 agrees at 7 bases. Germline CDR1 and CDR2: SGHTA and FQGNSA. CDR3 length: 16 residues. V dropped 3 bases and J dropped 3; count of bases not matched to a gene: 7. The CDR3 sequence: CASSFWDRFDTGELFF. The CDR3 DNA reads TGTGCCAGCAGCTTTTGGGACAGATTCGACACCGGGGAGCTGTTTTTT.

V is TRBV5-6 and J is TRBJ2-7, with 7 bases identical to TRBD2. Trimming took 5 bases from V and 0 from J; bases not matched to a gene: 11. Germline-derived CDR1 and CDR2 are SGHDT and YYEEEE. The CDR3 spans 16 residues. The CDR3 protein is CASSFREAELSYEQYF. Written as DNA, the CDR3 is TGTGCCAGCAGTTTTCGGGAGGCAGAGCTCTCCTACGAGCAGTACTTC.

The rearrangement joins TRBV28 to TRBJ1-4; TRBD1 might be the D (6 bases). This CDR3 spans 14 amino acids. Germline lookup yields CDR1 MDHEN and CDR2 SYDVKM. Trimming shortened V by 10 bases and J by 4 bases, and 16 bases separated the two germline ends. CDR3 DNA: TGTGCCACCCTCAGGGAAGGGGGTAATGAAAAACTGTTTTTT. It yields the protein CATLREGGNEKLFF.

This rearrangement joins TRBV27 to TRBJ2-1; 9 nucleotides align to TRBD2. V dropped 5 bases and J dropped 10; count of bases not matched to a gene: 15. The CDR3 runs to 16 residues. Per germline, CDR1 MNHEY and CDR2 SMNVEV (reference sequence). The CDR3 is CASSPTFRREGGEQFF. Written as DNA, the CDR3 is TGTGCCAGCAGTCCCACCTTTAGGCGGGAGGGAGGGGAGCAGTTCTTC.

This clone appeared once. The DNA of the CDR3 is TGTGCCAGCAGCTTAGTGATCGCAGGGGGCCTCGTCTACGAGCAGTACTTC. This translates into CASSLVIAGGLVYEQYF. The chain is built from TRBV11-2 and TRBJ2-7, with 8 bases identical to TRBD1. The CDR3 has 17 amino acids. CDR1 is SGHAT and CDR2 is FQNNGV in the germline V gene. V gave up 1 base and J gave up 3 bases; unmatched junction bases: 11.

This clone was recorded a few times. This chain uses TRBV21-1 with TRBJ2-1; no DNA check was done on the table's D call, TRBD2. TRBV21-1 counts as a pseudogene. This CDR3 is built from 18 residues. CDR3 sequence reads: CASTTQEGLSCSYNEQFF. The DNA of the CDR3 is TGTGCCAGCACCACTCAGGAGGGGCTTTCATGCTCCTACAATGAGCAGTTCTTC.

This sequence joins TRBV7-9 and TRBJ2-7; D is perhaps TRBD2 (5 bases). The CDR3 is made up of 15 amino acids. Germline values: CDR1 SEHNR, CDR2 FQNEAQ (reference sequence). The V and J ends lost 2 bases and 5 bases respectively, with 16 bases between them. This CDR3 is CASSLTSEGPHEQYF. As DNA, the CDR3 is TGTGCCAGCAGCTTAACCTCAGAGGGCCCCCACGAGCAGTACTTC.

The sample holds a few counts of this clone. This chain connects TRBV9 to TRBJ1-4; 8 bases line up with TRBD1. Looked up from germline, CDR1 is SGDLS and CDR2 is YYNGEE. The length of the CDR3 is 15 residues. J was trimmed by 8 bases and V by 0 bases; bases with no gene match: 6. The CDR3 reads CASSVDAGGREKLFF. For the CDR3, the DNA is TGTGCCAGCAGCGTAGACGCAGGGGGCAGGGAAAAACTGTTTTTT. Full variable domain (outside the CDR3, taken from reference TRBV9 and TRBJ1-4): DSGVTQTPKHLITATGQRVTLRCSPRSGDLSVYWYQQSLDQGLQFLIQYYNGEERAKGNILERFSAQQFPDLHSELNLSSLELGDSALYFCASSVDAGGREKLFFGSGTQLSVL.

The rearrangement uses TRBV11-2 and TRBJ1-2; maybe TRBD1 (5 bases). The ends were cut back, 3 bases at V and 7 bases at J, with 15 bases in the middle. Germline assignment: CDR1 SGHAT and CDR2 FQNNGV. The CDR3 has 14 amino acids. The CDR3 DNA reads TGTGCCAGCAGCTTGGCAGGGTTCACGGCTGGCTACACCTTC. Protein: CASSLAGFTAGYTF.

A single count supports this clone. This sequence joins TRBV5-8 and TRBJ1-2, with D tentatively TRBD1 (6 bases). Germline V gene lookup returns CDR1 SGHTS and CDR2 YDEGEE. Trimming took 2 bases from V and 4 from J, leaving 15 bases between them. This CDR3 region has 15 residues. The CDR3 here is CASSFLPDSRYGYTF. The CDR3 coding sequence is TGTGCCAGCAGCTTCCTTCCGGACAGCCGCTATGGCTACACCTTC.

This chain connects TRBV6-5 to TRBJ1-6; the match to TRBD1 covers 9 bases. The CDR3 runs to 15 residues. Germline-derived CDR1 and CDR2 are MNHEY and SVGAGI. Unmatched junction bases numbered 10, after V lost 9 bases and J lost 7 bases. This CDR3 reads CASTVSGTGNSPLHF. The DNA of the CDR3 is TGTGCCAGTACTGTTTCCGGGACAGGGAATTCACCCCTCCACTTT.

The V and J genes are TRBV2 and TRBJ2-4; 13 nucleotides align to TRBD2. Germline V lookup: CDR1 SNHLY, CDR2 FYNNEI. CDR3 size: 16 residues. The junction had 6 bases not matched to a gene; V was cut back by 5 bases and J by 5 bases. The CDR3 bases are TGTGCCAGCAGTCCCCTCGGACTAGCGGGAGAAAACATTCAGTACTTC. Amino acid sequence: CASSPLGLAGENIQYF.

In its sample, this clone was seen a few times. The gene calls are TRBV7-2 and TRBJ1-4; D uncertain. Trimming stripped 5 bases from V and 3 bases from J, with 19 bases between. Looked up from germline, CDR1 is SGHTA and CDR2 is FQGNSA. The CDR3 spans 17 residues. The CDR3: CASSLLSLVRSNEKLFF. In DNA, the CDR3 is TGTGCCAGCAGCCTCCTTTCCTTAGTCCGCTCTAATGAAAAACTGTTTTTT.